This T cell receptor (beta chain) was sequenced for a study of blood T cell repertoires in COVID-19. Study background: Samples taken during acute and convalescent COVID-19 were collected in the United States, Italy and Spain. PBMCs, B-cell-depleted T cells, or T cells provided the cDNA or gDNA that made up the material.

Recovery meant two consecutive negative NP/OP PCR tests, professional clearance, or resolved symptoms. V was clipped by 5 bases and J by 0 bases; unmatched bases: 7. Looked up from germline, CDR1 is SGHNT and CDR2 is YENEEA. This CDR3 is 17 amino acids long. Only in-frame clones appear in the TCRdb table, and some are missing; sequencing was by immunoSEQ multiplex PCR. The sample includes a few hundred thousand clones, around 86% seen only once; the top ten take about 5%. The chain recombines TRBV11-3 with TRBJ1-6; TRBD1 agrees at 7 bases. The sequenced sample was PBMCs or T cells enriched from blood (not recorded which). The receptor was isolated from a woman in her 50s who had recovered from COVID-19. This CDR3 is CASSRIQGGSYNSPLHF. In nucleotides, the CDR3 is TGTGCCAGCAGCCGTATTCAGGGGGGCTCCTATAATTCACCCCTCCACTTT.